This TCR beta chain was identified during a study of blood T cell repertoires in COVID-19. About the research overall: Donors in the United States, Italy and Spain gave samples during acute or convalescent COVID-19.

The assay was immunoSEQ multiplex PCR, and TCRdb's table has in-frame clones only and misses some. The sample includes tens of thousands of clones, over 70% seen only once; the top ten take 15% to 20%. This CDR3 has 14 amino acids. CDR1 and CDR2 (germline): LGHDT, YNNKEL (reference sequence). V lost 4 bases, J lost 1 base, and 10 bases lay in between. This TCR came from a human donor in a cohort sampled during active COVID-19. The chain recombines TRBV3-1 (or the pseudogene TRBV3-2) with TRBJ1-1; unclear D gene. The sample taken for sequencing was peripheral blood. CDR3 sequence: CASSPLGGNTEAFF. DNA of the CDR3: TGTGCCAGCAGCCCCCTCGGAGGGAACACTGAAGCTTTCTTT.